These T cell receptor beta chains were read from a single sample in a study of PD-1 blockade in classical Hodgkin lymphoma. Using immunoSEQ multiplex PCR, the repertoire was profiled, and TCRdb retains in-frame clones only, with some absent. The data show some 93,000 clones, 89% seen once. The starting material was peripheral blood mononuclear cells (PBMCs), obtained before the second cycle of nivolumab. Every receptor here comes from a human donor with classical Hodgkin lymphoma. CDR3s include the opening cysteine and the closing phenylalanine or tryptophan. A D gene is named only where the DNA matches it firmly. Clone size, where shown, is once, few, many, or a class for clones that have expanded.

TRBJ2-5	TRBD1	TRBV5-1	NA	TGCGCCAGCAGCCGACAGGGACAGCCACAAGAGACCCAGTACTTC	CASSRQGQPQETQYF
TRBJ2-5	TRBD1	TRBV9	NA	TGTGCCAGCAGCGTAGGAGGACAGGGGACACAAGAGACCCAGTACTTC	CASSVGGQGTQETQYF
TRBJ2-5	NA	TRBV11-1	NA	TGTGCCAGCAGCTTAAACACTCGGAGTGGGTCGGAGACCCAGTACTTC	CASSLNTRSGSETQYF
TRBJ2-7	NA	TRBV6-1	NA	TGTGCCAGCACCAAAGGGGGTGGCGAGCAGTACTTC	CASTKGGGEQYF
TRBJ2-3	NA	TRBV7-8	NA	TGTGCCAGCAGCGGCCCGGGGGTCCTCCTGATAGATACGCAGTATTTT	CASSGPGVLLIDTQYF
TRBJ2-5	NA	TRBV6-1	NA	TGTGCCAGCAGTGAGGTGGGGCGAGAGACCCAGTACTTC	CASSEVGRETQYF
TRBJ1-6	NA	TRBV7-9	NA	TGTGCCAGCAGCTTACAATTAGATTCACCCCTCCACTTT	CASSLQLDSPLHF
TRBJ2-1	NA	TRBV7-2	NA	TGTGCCAGCAGCTTAGTGCGGGACGCCGGTGAGCAGTTCTTC	CASSLVRDAGEQFF
TRBJ2-7	NA	TRBV5-8	NA	TGTGCCAGCAGCCCCTCCTACGAGCAGTACTTC	CASSPSYEQYF
TRBJ2-7	TRBD1	TRBV2	NA	TGTGCCAGCAGTGCCCCGGACAGGGGAACCTACGAGCAGTACTTC	CASSAPDRGTYEQYF
TRBJ2-1	TRBD2	TRBV11-2	NA	TGTGCCAGCACCGGACTAGCGGGAGCCAATGAGCAGTTCTTC	CASTGLAGANEQFF
TRBJ2-5	TRBD1	TRBV11-2	NA	TGTGCCAGCAACTTCGGGACAGGCTTCGGAGAGACCCAGTACTTC	CASNFGTGFGETQYF
TRBJ1-2	NA	TRBV28	NA	TGTGCCAGCACACTCGGGGGCAGGAAGGTCTACACCTTC	CASTLGGRKVYTF
TRBJ1-5	NA	TRBV19	NA	TGTGCCAGTAGTTTAAGGGGCGCGGGTCAGCCCCAGCATTTT	CASSLRGAGQPQHF
TRBJ1-1	NA	TRBV2	NA	TGTGCCAGCAGTGAAAGGGCGACCAACACTGAAGCTTTCTTT	CASSERATNTEAFF
TRBJ1-6	TRBD1	TRBV5-1	NA	TGCGCCAGCAGCCCGGGACAGGGGGCGTTTGGCTCACCCCTCCACTTT	CASSPGQGAFGSPLHF
TRBJ2-7	TRBD1	TRBV6-5	NA	TGTGCCAGCAGAAACCAGGACAGGGTGGGTCACGAGCAGTACTTC	CASRNQDRVGHEQYF
TRBJ1-1	NA	TRBV7-9	NA	TGTGCCAGCAGCTTACAGGGCGGTTCGGGCACTGAAGCTTTCTTT	CASSLQGGSGTEAFF
TRBJ2-5	NA	TRBV5-6	NA	TGTGCCAGCAGCTTTGGCGGGGAAGAGACCCAGTACTTC	CASSFGGEETQYF
TRBJ2-2	TRBD2	TRBV6-5	NA	TGTGCCAGCAGTTACTGGCGGGAGAGGGCCGGGGAGCTGTTTTTT	CASSYWRERAGELFF
TRBJ2-1	TRBD2	TRBV10-3	NA	TGTGCCGCCTCCCCGTCAGCGGGGGCTTACAATGAGCAGTTCTTC	CAASPSAGAYNEQFF
TRBJ2-7	TRBD2	TRBV7-2	NA	TGTGCCAGCAGCTCAACTAGCGGTCCCTACGAGCAGTACTTC	CASSSTSGPYEQYF
TRBJ2-3	NA	TRBV19	NA	TGTGCCAGTAGCGGCAGAAGGGCTAGCGGCACAGATACGCAGTATTTT	CASSGRRASGTDTQYF
TRBJ1-1	NA	TRBV18	NA	TGTGCCAGCTCACCCCACGGTACTGAAGCTTTCTTT	CASSPHGTEAFF
TRBJ1-3	NA	TRBV28	few	TGTGCCAGCAGTGTTGCAGGGTCCCACACCATATATTTT	CASSVAGSHTIYF
TRBJ2-3	NA	TRBV2	NA	TGTGCCAGCAGTAGGTCGGCCTCTACAGATACGCAGTATTTT	CASSRSASTDTQYF
TRBJ1-6	NA	TRBV28	NA	TGTGCCAGCAGCTTCGGAAGGTCCTATAATTCACCCCTCCACTTT	CASSFGRSYNSPLHF
TRBJ2-3	NA	TRBV6-5	NA	TGTGCCAGCAGCCCTCTATTATCTAGCACAGATACGCAGTATTTT	CASSPLLSSTDTQYF
TRBJ1-6	TRBD1	TRBV7-9	once	TGTGCCAGCAGCCAGACAGGGCCTGAATCACCCCTCCACTTT	CASSQTGPESPLHF
TRBJ2-5	TRBD1	TRBV6-1	NA	TGTGCCAGCAGGCTCGGACAGGGGGCACGGGAGACCCAGTACTTC	CASRLGQGARETQYF
TRBJ2-7	NA	TRBV9	NA	TGTGCCAGCAGCCCGCAAGGGGACTACGAGCAGTACTTC	CASSPQGDYEQYF
TRBJ2-1	TRBD2	TRBV10-1	NA	TGCGCCAGCAGTGGGGCTAGCGGGAGGGGATACAATGAGCAGTTCTTC	CASSGASGRGYNEQFF
TRBJ1-4	NA	TRBV6-5	NA	TGTGCCAGCAGTTACCGGGGGAAGGGGTTGGGTGAAAAACTGTTTTTT	CASSYRGKGLGEKLFF
TRBJ1-6	TRBD1	TRBV5-1	few	TGCGCCAGCAGTGGGGACAGGGGTTCACCCCTCCACTTT	CASSGDRGSPLHF
TRBJ2-7	NA	TRBV13	NA	TGTGCCAGCAGCTACAGGTACGAGCAGTACTTC	CASSYRYEQYF
TRBJ1-3	NA	TRBV18	NA	TGTGCCAGCTCTACAACGGGGGACTCTGGAAACACCATATATTTT	CASSTTGDSGNTIYF
TRBJ1-3	NA	TRBV28	few	TGTGCCACCCTACAGGGAGGGGCGGGAAACACCATATATTTT	CATLQGGAGNTIYF
TRBJ2-3	NA	TRBV7-3	NA	TGTGCCAGCAGCGAAGGGAACGCCGATACGCAGTATTTT	CASSEGNADTQYF
TRBJ2-3	NA	TRBV6-1	once	TGTGCCAGCAGGCACAGGGTTGGTACAGATACGCAGTATTTT	CASRHRVGTDTQYF
TRBJ2-2	TRBD1	TRBV7-6	NA	TGTGCCAGCAGCTACAAATTTAATCGCGAAAACAGGGGGCCGAACACCGGGGAGCTGTTTTTT	CASSYKFNRENRGPNTGELFF
TRBJ1-1	NA	TRBV5-4	NA	TGTGCCAGCAGCTTGGCCGGGGGGGGAAACACTGAAGCTTTCTTT	CASSLAGGGNTEAFF
TRBJ2-4	NA	TRBV6-1	NA	TGTGCCAGCAGTGAACCTTCTAACATTCAGTACTTC	CASSEPSNIQYF
TRBJ1-1	NA	TRBV10-2	NA	TGCGCCAGCAGTGAGTTTCCGGGAGTGAACACTGAAGCTTTCTTT	CASSEFPGVNTEAFF
TRBJ2-7	NA	TRBV5-1	NA	TGCGCCAGCAGCTTGCTGTCGCTACGAGACAGACCCTACGAGCAGTACTTC	CASSLLSLRDRPYEQYF
TRBJ2-1	TRBD1	TRBV6-6	NA	TGTGCCAGCAGTTACCCGACAGGGTTCAGCAATGAGCAGTTCTTC	CASSYPTGFSNEQFF
TRBJ2-7	NA	TRBV9	NA	TGTGCCAGCAGCGTAGATTGGACAACCTACGAGCAGTACTTC	CASSVDWTTYEQYF
TRBJ2-3	NA	TRBV10-1	NA	TGCGCCAGCGGAAGCGAGGGGGATACGCAGTATTTT	CASGSEGDTQYF
TRBJ2-7	TRBD1	TRBV7-9	NA	TGTGCCAGCAGCTTAGCGGGGTTTGGGACAGGGGGTAACTACGAGCAGTACTTC	CASSLAGFGTGGNYEQYF
TRBJ2-3	NA	TRBV11-3	NA	TGTGCCAGCAGCAGCACAGATACGCAGTATTTT	CASSSTDTQYF
TRBJ1-3	NA	TRBV2	NA	TGTGCCAGCAGCGAAGGACAGTTTGACAACACCATATATTTT	CASSEGQFDNTIYF
TRBJ2-2	NA	TRBV2	NA	TGTGCCAGCAAGGGGACCGGGGAGCTGTTTTTT	CASKGTGELFF